This paragraph reports one T cell receptor beta chain. The antigen is unknown. Clones were read by immunoSEQ multiplex PCR, and TCRdb kept only the in-frame ones, dropping some. This sample carries roughly 160,000 clones, roughly nine tenths of them seen once, and the ten largest clones take over 1.5%. This entry is derived from a study of T cell responses to AZD1222 COVID-19 vaccine. In the study overall: Doses given second, at about 4 or about 12 weeks, were pooled. Overall study findings and caveats: Sampling captured repertoires only after the peak T cell response. Possibly, clonal diversity was underestimated; donors were largely white British and included more females.

The sequencing here drew on peripheral blood, taken on day 0 of AZD1222 vaccination. This clonotype originated in an adult in good health.

In nucleotides, the CDR3 is TGTGCCAGCAGCTTAGATGTCCCGACTAGCGGGGGATGGGGTGAGCAGTTCTTC. This translates into CASSLDVPTSGGWGEQFF. The genes are TRBV11-2 and TRBJ2-1; 12 bases line up with TRBD2. Germline V gene sequence: CDR1 SGHAT, CDR2 FQNNGV. This CDR3 is 18 amino acids long. V shed 0 bases, J shed 9 bases, and the junction held 12 bases outside the gene matches.